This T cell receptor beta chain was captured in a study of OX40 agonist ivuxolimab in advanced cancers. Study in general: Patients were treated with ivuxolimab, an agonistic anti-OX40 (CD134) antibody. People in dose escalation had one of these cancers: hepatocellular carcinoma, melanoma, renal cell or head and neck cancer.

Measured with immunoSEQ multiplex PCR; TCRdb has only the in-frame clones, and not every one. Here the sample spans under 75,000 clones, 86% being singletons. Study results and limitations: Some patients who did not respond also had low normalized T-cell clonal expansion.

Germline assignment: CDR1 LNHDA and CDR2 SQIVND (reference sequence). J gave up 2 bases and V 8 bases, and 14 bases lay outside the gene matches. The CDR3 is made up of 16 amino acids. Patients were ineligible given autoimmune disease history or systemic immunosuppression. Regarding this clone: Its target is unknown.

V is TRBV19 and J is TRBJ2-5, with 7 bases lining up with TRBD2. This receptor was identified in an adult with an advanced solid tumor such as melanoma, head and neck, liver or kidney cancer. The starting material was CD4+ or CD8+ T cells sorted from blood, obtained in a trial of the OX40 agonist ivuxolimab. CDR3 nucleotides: TGTGCCAGTTCCGGGGGGACGTTCCGAGGGCAAGAGACCCAGTACTTC. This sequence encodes CASSGGTFRGQETQYF.